Included here is one T cell receptor beta chain sequence, with context. The entry originates in a study of blood T cell repertoires in COVID-19. From germline, CDR1 is SGHRS and CDR2 YFSETQ. The CDR3 has 15 residues. V was pared by 3 bases and J by 2 bases, with 15 bases between. The data were produced by immunoSEQ multiplex PCR, yet TCRdb's version contains in-frame clones alone and is incomplete. The sample shows 200,000 to 250,000 clones, around 86% of them seen only once. Sequencing used peripheral blood. The receptor's source is a woman between 50 and 59 years old with COVID-19, enrolled during active disease. The chain joins TRBV5-1 to TRBJ2-7, with D perhaps matching TRBD1 (6 bases). CDR3 DNA: TGCGCCAGCAGCTGCGATGGGGGCAGGACCTACGAGCAGTACGTC. It translates to CASSCDGGRTYEQYV.